The rows below give T cell receptor beta chains drawn from one sample of a study of blood T cell repertoires in COVID-19. Libraries were prepared by immunoSEQ multiplex PCR; TCRdb keeps only in-frame clonotypes and omits some of them. The profile shows approximately 100,000 clones, roughly 80% of them singletons. Sequenced: peripheral blood. All receptors come from a woman aged 60 to 75 with acute or convalescent COVID-19. The conserved cysteine and the conserved F or W are not part of the CDR3 here. The size entry is marked missing in some rows and otherwise reads once, few, many or a size class.

cdr3_aa clone_size cdr3_length j_call v_call
ASSLPTRLEQF . 11 TRBJ2-1 TRBV13
ASSSGTSPDTQY . 12 TRBJ2-3 TRBV27
ASSLGGGPYDEQF once 13 . TRBV7-7
ASSQGQGGYGYT once 12 TRBJ1-2 TRBV5-4
ASSMADSHEKLF . 12 TRBJ1-4 TRBV19
ASSSRTGDTEAF . 12 TRBJ1-1 TRBV5-1
SALQGADTQY . 10 TRBJ2-3 TRBV29-1
ASSRIRGGTGKNTGELF few 17 TRBJ2-2 TRBV5-4
ASSLGQGKANYGYT . 14 TRBJ1-2 TRBV28
AWSPGTGDGYT . 11 TRBJ1-2 TRBV30
ASSLQGAGGAQF . 12 TRBJ2-1 TRBV7-2
ATRTSGNINEQF . 12 TRBJ2-1 TRBV5-1
ASSLAGTHSGNTIY . 14 TRBJ1-3 TRBV5-4
ASRVQGGSPLH . 11 TRBJ1-6 TRBV2
ASEWHMNTEAF . 11 TRBJ1-1 TRBV12-5
ASSQGQGTGELF . 12 TRBJ2-2 TRBV4-3
ASSQEGVEIGELF . 13 TRBJ2-2 TRBV3-1/TRBV3-2
ASSYTRAISGYT . 12 TRBJ1-2 TRBV6-2/TRBV6-3
ASSVDGLAKHNEQF . 14 TRBJ2-1 TRBV9
ATAGTGRVYEETQY . 14 TRBJ2-5 TRBV19
ASSVSGSASYEQY . 13 TRBJ2-7 TRBV18
ASEIRADRLSQAYQPQH . 17 TRBJ1-5 TRBV19
ASSKRGTGSEAF . 12 TRBJ1-1 TRBV3-1/TRBV3-2
ASSYSGGAREQF . 12 TRBJ2-1 TRBV3-1/TRBV3-2
ASGRGANEQY . 10 TRBJ2-7 TRBV6-5
ASSRSSGEDTQY . 12 TRBJ2-3 TRBV18
ATSIAAGTEAF . 11 TRBJ1-1 TRBV7-9
AWITQGTDTQY . 11 TRBJ2-3 TRBV30
ASSQGGTGQF . 10 TRBJ2-1 TRBV18